Reported below is one T cell receptor beta chain. One entry per CDR3 protein, called by TCRdb with MiXCR from the 5' RACE reads. The sample yields over 80,000 distinct CDR3 sequences, roughly 12% seen once. Trimming left V 4 bases short and J 5 bases short, with 15 bases between. The CDR3 is 13 amino acids. Germline values: CDR1 SQVTM, CDR2 ANQGSEA. These data belong to a study of early T cells in non-severe SARS-CoV-2 infection. The overall study: Sequenced bulk RNA came from whole blood that was unsorted, and chains were unpaired.

The receptor was isolated from an adult who was a healthcare worker with PCR-confirmed SARS-CoV-2 infection or an uninfected control (not recorded which). The source material was whole blood, sampled at baseline. This rearrangement joins TRBV29-1 to TRBJ2-7; TRBD1 or TRBD2 may be the D gene (5 bases each). For the CDR3, the DNA is TGCAGCGTTGGAGGGACGTCCGGGGACGAGCAGTACTTC. Its translation is CSVGGTSGDEQYF.